This TCR beta chain was found in a study of regulatory T cells in long-lasting Graves disease. Investigators prepared the TCR beta libraries by applying iRepertoire HTBI primers and Arm-PCR of CDR3 regions. TCRdb itself ran the multiplex PCR reads through MiXCR, one entry per CDR3 protein. The sample holds around 400,000 distinct CDR3 sequences, about 20% seen once. In this sample, this clonotype turned up many times. Its specificity is not known. Time point meaning: persistent/refractory GD, antithyroid drugs over 5 years with positive TRAb. Following extraction of RNA from PBMCs, that RNA was used to make the TCR library. Under American Thyroid Association guidelines, Graves' disease was diagnosed. V was shortened by 6 bases and J by 2 bases, with 16 bases between the two germline ends. The CDR3 sequence is 15 residues long. Germline V gene lookup returns CDR1 SNHLY and CDR2 FYNNEI. Findings and caveats of the study: The researchers studied only peripheral blood, not thyroid tissue. Persistent Graves' patients possessed reduced TCR diversity relative to recently diagnosed ones.

The source material was peripheral blood mononuclear cells (PBMCs), sampled when the disease was refractory, from a patient treated with antithyroid drugs. V is TRBV2 and J is TRBJ1-1, with D uncertain. The source is a female donor with Graves disease. Here the CDR3 DNA reads TGTGCCAGCAGCCAAACCCGGACTTTTAACACTGAAGCTTTCTTT. Protein sequence: CASSQTRTFNTEAFF.